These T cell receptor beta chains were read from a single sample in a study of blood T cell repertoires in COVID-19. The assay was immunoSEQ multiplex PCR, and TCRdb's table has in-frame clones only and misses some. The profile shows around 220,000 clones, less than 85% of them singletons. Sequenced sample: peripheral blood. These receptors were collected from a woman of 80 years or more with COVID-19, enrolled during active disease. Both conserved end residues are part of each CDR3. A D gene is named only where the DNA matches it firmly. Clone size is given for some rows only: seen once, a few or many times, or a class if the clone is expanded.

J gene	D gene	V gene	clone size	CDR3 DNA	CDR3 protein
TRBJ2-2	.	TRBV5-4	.	TGTGCCAGCAGCTTGTGGGCAGTGGGGAACACCGGGGAGCTGTTTTTT	CASSLWAVGNTGELFF
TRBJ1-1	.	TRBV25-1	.	TGTGCCAGCAGTGAAGAGGGAACTGAAGCTTTCTTT	CASSEEGTEAFF
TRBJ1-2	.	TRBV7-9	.	TGTGCCAGCAGCACCCTGGGGCAGTCTGAAGGCTACACCTTC	CASSTLGQSEGYTF
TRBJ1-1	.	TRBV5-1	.	TGCGCCAGTAACCGAGTCCCTAACACTGAAGCTTTCTTT	CASNRVPNTEAFF
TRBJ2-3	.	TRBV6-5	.	TGTGCCAGCAGTTACTCAGGGGCCCTTGGCACAGATACGCAGTATTTT	CASSYSGALGTDTQYF
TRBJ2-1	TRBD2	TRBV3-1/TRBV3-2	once	TGTGCCAGCAGCCACGGGACTAGCGGAAACAATGAGCAGTTCTTC	CASSHGTSGNNEQFF
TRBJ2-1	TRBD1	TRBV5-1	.	TGCGCCAGCAGCTGGGGGGACAGGGGTGCGGGTGAGCAGTTCTTC	CASSWGDRGAGEQFF
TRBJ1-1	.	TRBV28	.	TGTGCCAGCAGTTTCAACTTGAACACTGAAGCTTTCTTT	CASSFNLNTEAFF
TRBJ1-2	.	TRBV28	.	TGTGCCAGCAGTTTAGGGATTGGGGGCGGCTACACCTTC	CASSLGIGGGYTF
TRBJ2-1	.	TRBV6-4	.	TGTGCCATCGCGTCCCCAGGTTGCTACAATGAGCAGTTCTTC	CAIASPGCYNEQFF
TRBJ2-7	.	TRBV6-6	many	TGTGCCAGCAGCACGGGGAGCCACGAGCAGTACTTC	CASSTGSHEQYF
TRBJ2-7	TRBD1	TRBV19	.	TGTGCCAGTAGTACCGGGACAGACCCCTACGAGCAGTACTTC	CASSTGTDPYEQYF
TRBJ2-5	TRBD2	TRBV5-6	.	TGTGCCAGCAGCTACCGGCGGGGGATCCAGTACTTC	CASSYRRGIQYF
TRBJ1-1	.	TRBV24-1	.	TGTGCCACCAGTGACGGGGGAACAGGTGGGGACACTGAAGCTTTCTTT	CATSDGGTGGDTEAFF
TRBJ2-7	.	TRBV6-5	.	TGTGCCAGCAGGTCTACTCGGGGTGGTTTCTACGAGCAGTACTTC	CASRSTRGGFYEQYF
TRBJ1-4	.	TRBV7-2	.	TGTGCCAGCAGCTTCGGTGGAACTAATGAAAAACTGTTTTTT	CASSFGGTNEKLFF
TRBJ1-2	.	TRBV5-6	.	TGTGCCAGCAGCTTCTTGGCAGGGGATGGGAGAGGCTACACCTTC	CASSFLAGDGRGYTF
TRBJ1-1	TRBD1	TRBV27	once	TGTGCCAGCATACGACAGGGGTCTGGGTTCTTT	CASIRQGSGFF
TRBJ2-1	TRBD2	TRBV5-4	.	TGTGCCAGCAGCAAAGGAGGGCGGGAGGGCGATGAGCAGTTCTTC	CASSKGGREGDEQFF
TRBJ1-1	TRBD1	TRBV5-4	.	TGTGCCAGCAGCGCAACCGGGACAGGGGGCACTGAAGCTTTCTTT	CASSATGTGGTEAFF
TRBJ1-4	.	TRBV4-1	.	TGCGCCAGCAGCCAAGGCGGGACCAGACACCCTAATGAAAAACTGTTTTTT	CASSQGGTRHPNEKLFF
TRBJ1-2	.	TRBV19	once	TGTGCCAGTAGTATCACCCGGGGAGGTGGCTACACCTTC	CASSITRGGGYTF
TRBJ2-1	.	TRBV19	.	TGTGCCAGTAGTATTTTTAGCAGGGCGGATGAGCAGTTCTTC	CASSIFSRADEQFF
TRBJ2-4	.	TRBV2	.	TGTGCCAGCAGTGCTGGAGGGGTCACTGACATTCAGTACTTC	CASSAGGVTDIQYF
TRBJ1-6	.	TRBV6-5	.	TGTGCCGGCCGACGAGCCCGGACAGAGCCTTCACCCCTCCACTTT	CAGRRARTEPSPLHF
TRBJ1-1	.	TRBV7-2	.	TGTGCCAGCAGCCCACGCCCCCCGGGAGCTTTCTTT	CASSPRPPGAFF
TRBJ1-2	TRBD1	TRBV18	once	TGTGCCAGCTCAGCGGGACAGGGGGCATTGGTTGGCTACACCTTC	CASSAGQGALVGYTF